The 27 T cell receptor beta chains given below trace back to one sample, sequenced in a study of T cell repertoires and leukemia-associated antigens. TCRdb re-called the 5' RACE reads through MiXCR, storing one row per CDR3 protein. The repertoire holds more than 12,000 distinct CDR3 sequences, 30% to 40% seen once, with about 9.3% in the top ten. The antigens of these receptors remain unknown. The sequenced sample was CD3+ T cells sorted from blood and cultured. All receptors derive from a female donor in good health.

This clonotype is medium-sized (0.01 to 0.1%). The CDR3 is CASSWRDSPSTDTQYF. The CDR3 nucleotides read TGCGCCAGCAGCTGGCGGGACAGCCCTAGCACAGATACGCAGTATTTT. The rearrangement links TRBV5-1 to TRBJ2-3; TRBD1 is a possible D gene (7 bases). V lost 3 bases to trimming and J lost 0 bases, with 14 bases between them. Per germline, CDR1 SGHRS and CDR2 YFSETQ. The CDR3 is 16 residues long.

This sequence joins TRBV7-9 and TRBJ2-3; D unresolved. Trimming left V 5 bases short and J 6 bases short, with 6 bases between. Germline-derived CDR1 and CDR2 are SEHNR and FQNEAQ (reference sequence). The CDR3 is made up of 11 amino acids. The CDR3 bases are TGTGCCAGCAGCGTGTGGGATACGCAGTATTTT. It is translated as CASSVWDTQYF.

Of note for this clonotype: Mismatch with germline at one junction end may stem from a read error. The chain recombines TRBV20-1 with TRBJ2-1, with 9 bases aligning to TRBD2. Germline V lookup: CDR1 DFQATT, CDR2 SNEGSKA (reference sequence). The CDR3 runs 15 residues. CDR3 DNA: TGCAGTGCTAGAGACGGACTAGCGATTAACAATGAGCAGTCCTTC. Translation gives CSARDGLAINNEQSF.

This clonotype was seen a few times. The chain uses TRBV20-1 and TRBJ2-1, with D tentatively TRBD2 (6 bases). The CDR3 extends over 12 amino acids. V lost 6 bases and J lost 8, with 14 bases in between. Germline V gene data show CDR1 as DFQATT and CDR2 as SNEGSKA (reference sequence). The CDR3 reads CSAELASDEQFF. CDR3 nucleotides: TGCAGTGCAGAACTAGCATCGGATGAGCAGTTCTTC.

This chain's CDR3 is CSVRAGPRTNTGELFF. The CDR3 DNA follows: TGCAGCGTAAGAGCCGGGCCGAGAACGAACACCGGGGAGCTGTTTTTT. This sequence joins TRBV29-1 and TRBJ2-2; D is unresolved. The CDR3 is made up of 16 amino acids. The V and J ends lost 6 bases and 0 bases respectively, with 17 bases between them. CDR1 and CDR2 from the germline V gene are SQVTM and ANQGSEA.

V and J are TRBV5-4 and TRBJ2-1; 9 bases map to TRBD1. Per germline, CDR1 SGHNT and CDR2 YYREEE (reference sequence). This CDR3 has 14 amino acids. CDR3 amino acids: CPSSLDRGPDEQFF. CDR3 coding DNA: TGTCCGAGCAGCTTGGACAGGGGTCCCGATGAGCAGTTCTTC.

This clonotype has ten or more counts. A much larger clone lies a single base off, so this may be a read error. This rearrangement joins TRBV18 to TRBJ2-5; maybe TRBD1 (5 bases). The CDR3 consists of 15 residues. Germline CDR1 KGHSH, CDR2 LQKENI. For the CDR3, the DNA is TGTACCAGCTCCCCCCAGGCGGACCCAGGGGAGACCCAGTACTTC. Translating gives CTSSPQADPGETQYF.

This clonotype ranks as medium-sized (0.01 to 0.1%). The chain has TRBV5-1 and TRBJ2-7; D gene unclear. Germline V CDR1 and CDR2: SGHRS, YFSETQ. The CDR3 totals 14 residues. V lost 0 bases to trimming and J lost 5 bases, with 12 bases between them. The CDR3 DNA is TGCGCCAGCAGCTTGGTGAGCTCTGAGAACGAGCAGTACTTC. Protein: CASSLVSSENEQYF.

This chain connects TRBV5-1 to TRBJ2-6, with D tentatively TRBD1 (6 bases). V lost 1 base and J lost 0, with 14 bases in between. The CDR3 runs to 18 residues. Germline values: CDR1 SGHRS, CDR2 YFSETQ. The CDR3 loop is CASSLKDSSSSGANVLTF. DNA of the CDR3: TGCGCCAGCAGCTTGAAGGACAGTTCGAGCTCTGGGGCCAACGTCCTGACTTTC.

The chain is built from TRBV20-1 and TRBJ2-1; D is tentatively TRBD1 or TRBD2 (5 bases each). The CDR3 runs 14 residues. Trimming removed 2 bases from V and 8 bases from J, with 16 bases in between. Germline V lookup: CDR1 DFQATT, CDR2 SNEGSKA (reference sequence). In DNA, the CDR3 is TGCAGTGCTAGAATACGCGGGTGGGGCGATGAGCAGTTCTTC. Protein product: CSARIRGWGDEQFF.

This clonotype was observed many times. The chain joins TRBV19 to TRBJ2-1; 15 bases match TRBD2. The germline V gene encodes CDR1 LNHDA and CDR2 SQIVND (reference sequence). The CDR3 totals 13 residues. J gave up 13 bases and V 8 bases, and 6 bases lay outside the gene matches. CDR3 residues: CASAGTSGGIQFF. CDR3 nucleotides: TGTGCCAGTGCCGGGACTAGCGGGGGGATACAGTTCTTC.

This clonotype is deemed medium-sized. The J gene is TRBJ2-1, the V gene TRBV5-1; no reliable D call. Trimming pared 2 bases from V and 0 bases from J, leaving 6 bases between. This CDR3 is 14 amino acids long. Germline CDR1 SGHRS, CDR2 YFSETQ. CDR3 loop: CASSFTGSYNEQFF. DNA for the CDR3: TGCGCCAGCAGCTTCACGGGCTCCTACAATGAGCAGTTCTTC.

The CDR3 DNA is TGCAGTGCGCCGGACAGCTCCTACGAGCAGTACTTC. This encodes CSAPDSSYEQYF. The V gene is TRBV20-1, the J gene TRBJ2-7; a possible D gene is TRBD1 (6 bases). The germline V gene has CDR1 DFQATT and CDR2 SNEGSKA (reference sequence). The CDR3 is 12 amino acids. Trimming stripped 6 bases from V and 0 bases from J, with 9 bases between.

This clonotype was detected many times. The V and J genes are TRBV5-1 and TRBJ2-3; TRBD2 agrees at 10 bases. CDR3 length: 17 residues. Germline trimming cut 0 bases from V and 1 base from J; bases unmatched to any gene: 5. Germline assignment: CDR1 SGHRS and CDR2 YFSETQ. CDR3 DNA: TGCGCCAGCAGCTTGGCTGAACTAGCGGGACGCACAGATACGCAGTATTTT. Its protein product is CASSLAELAGRTDTQYF. The full variable domain, with the rest looked up from reference TRBV5-1 and TRBJ2-3, is KAGVTQTPRYLIKTRGQQVTLSCSPISGHRSVSWYQQTPGQGLQFLFEYFSETQRNKGNFPGRFSGRQFSNSRSEMNVSTLELGDSALYLCASSLAELAGRTDTQYFGPGTRLTVL.

Worth noting for this clonotype: One end of the junction is discordant with germline, which a read error may explain. The rearrangement links TRBV20-1 to TRBJ2-7, with D unresolved. The CDR3 is 13 residues long. The germline CDR1 and CDR2 sequences are DFQATT and SNEGSKA (reference sequence). Here the CDR3 DNA reads TGCGGTGCCTCGGTTGAGGCTTCCTACGAGCAGTACTTC. Protein product: CGASVEASYEQYF.

This clonotype rates as medium-sized. The rearrangement joins TRBV10-2 to TRBJ2-1, with 7 nucleotides matching TRBD2. The CDR3 is 13 residues long. Germline CDR1 WSHSY, CDR2 SAAADI. After removal of 6 bases from V and 6 bases from J, the junction contained 5 bases not matched to a gene. The CDR3 nucleotides are TGCGCCAGCAGAGGACTAGGGCTCAATGAGCAGTTCTTC. Encoded protein: CASRGLGLNEQFF.

As for this clonotype: Its ends do not fully match the called genes, so a read error is possible. The chain employs TRBV28 and TRBJ2-7; possible D gene TRBD2, 6 bases. The germline V gene has CDR1 MDHEN and CDR2 SYDVKM. This CDR3 region has 15 residues. CDR3 DNA: TGTGTCAGCGGTTTTGGGACGGGAGACTCCTACGAGCAGTACTTC. Translating gives CVSGFGTGDSYEQYF.

The table lists this clonotype with a few counts. V and J are TRBV7-9 and TRBJ1-1, with D perhaps matching TRBD1 (5 bases). Trimming pared 0 bases from V and 3 bases from J, leaving 8 bases between. This CDR3 is 14 amino acids long. Germline lookup yields CDR1 SEHNR and CDR2 FQNEAQ (reference sequence). CDR3 region: CASSLARGYTEAFF. CDR3 nucleotide sequence: TGTGCCAGCAGCTTAGCTAGGGGATACACTGAAGCTTTCTTT.

This clonotype is medium-sized within its sample. The chain joins TRBV20-1 to TRBJ2-1; 7 bases align to TRBD2. Germline-derived CDR1 and CDR2 are DFQATT and SNEGSKA (reference sequence). Germline trimming cut 2 bases from V and 5 bases from J; bases unmatched to any gene: 9. This CDR3 is 15 amino acids long. This CDR3 reads CSARNPRRGDNEQFF. As DNA, the CDR3 is TGCAGTGCTAGAAACCCTCGACGGGGGGACAATGAGCAGTTCTTC.

The chain combines TRBV24-1 with TRBJ1-5, with D unclear. The CDR3 is 14 residues long. CDR1 and CDR2 (germline): KGHDR, SFDVKD. V lost 0 bases and J lost 3, with 5 bases in between. CDR3: CATSDLQTNQPQHF. The CDR3 DNA reads as TGTGCCACCAGTGATTTGCAGACCAATCAGCCCCAGCATTTT.

This clonotype was recorded a few times. V and J are TRBV20-1 and TRBJ2-1; D might be TRBD2 (5 bases). Germline CDR1 reads DFQATT; CDR2 reads SNEGSKA (reference sequence). Trimming removed 0 bases at V and 3 bases at J, with 18 bases between. The CDR3 consists of 17 residues. The CDR3, as DNA: TGCAGTGCTAGAGAACCCGGGCGGGCAGGCAACTACAATGAGCAGTTCTTC. Translation: CSAREPGRAGNYNEQFF.

By sample fraction, this clonotype is medium-sized. The V and J genes are TRBV7-8 and TRBJ2-1; D is unclear. This CDR3 is built from 16 residues. Trimming cost V 5 bases and J 5 bases, with 19 bases left between them. The V gene's germline CDR1 is SGHVS and CDR2 FQNEAQ. CDR3 bases: TGTGCCAGCAGCAAACTTAGTGCCGGTCAGAACAATGAGCAGTTCTTC. Its translation is CASSKLSAGQNNEQFF.

This clonotype was counted ten times or more. V is TRBV20-1 and J is TRBJ2-7; TRBD1 matches 8 bases. Germline loops: CDR1 DFQATT, CDR2 SNEGSKA (reference sequence). Trimming cost V 0 bases and J 5 bases; bases outside gene matches: 6. There are 14 residues in the CDR3. The CDR3 protein is CSARDPQGANEQYF. Here the CDR3 DNA reads TGCAGTGCTAGAGATCCCCAGGGGGCGAACGAGCAGTACTTC.

CDR3 sequence: CASSLGGDADQPQHF. CDR3 sequence (DNA): TGCGCCAGCAGCTTGGGGGGCGACGCAGATCAGCCCCAGCATTTT. This chain links TRBV5-1 with TRBJ1-5; the D gene is possibly TRBD1 (5 bases). The CDR3 runs to 15 residues. Germline lookup yields CDR1 SGHRS and CDR2 YFSETQ. V lost 0 bases to trimming and J lost 5 bases, with 12 bases between them. Supplemented by reference TRBV5-1 and TRBJ1-5, the full variable domain reads KAGVTQTPRYLIKTRGQQVTLSCSPISGHRSVSWYQQTPGQGLQFLFEYFSETQRNKGNFPGRFSGRQFSNSRSEMNVSTLELGDSALYLCASSLGGDADQPQHFGDGTRLSIL.

This clonotype turned up a few times. The chain links TRBV20-1 to TRBJ1-2; possibly TRBD1 for D (6 bases). This CDR3 region has 16 residues. Per the germline V gene, CDR1 is DFQATT and CDR2 is SNEGSKA (reference sequence). With 0 bases removed from V and 4 bases from J, the gap between germline ends came to 18 bases. CDR3 residues: CSARDRDRKNLYGYTF. DNA of the CDR3: TGCAGTGCTAGAGATCGAGACAGGAAGAATCTCTATGGCTACACCTTC.

The V call is TRBV20-1, the J call TRBJ2-3, with D unresolved. The V gene's germline CDR1 is DFQATT and CDR2 SNEGSKA (reference sequence). V dropped 3 bases and J dropped 14 bases, with 21 bases sitting between them. CDR3 size: 13 residues. The CDR3 DNA follows: TGCAGTGCTAGTAAAGGGAAGGCGGACCCTCTGTATTTT. It yields the protein CSASKGKADPLYF.

This clonotype was seen a few times. In DNA form, the CDR3 reads TGCAGTGCTAGAGCGGCAGACCTTTCGAACACCGGGGAGCTGTTTTTT. Amino acids: CSARAADLSNTGELFF. The chain carries TRBV20-1 and TRBJ2-2; D gene uncertain. CDR1 and CDR2 from the germline V gene are DFQATT and SNEGSKA (reference sequence). V was clipped by 1 base and J by 0 bases, with 12 bases between them. The CDR3 runs 16 residues.